This TCR beta chain was retrieved from a study of CD8+ T cells in alopecia areata. Turning to the study itself: The duration of tofacitinib was 6 to 18 months, with 6 months off drug afterward.

Only a few counts were recorded for this clone. Its cognate antigen is unknown. General study points: With tofacitinib ongoing, many expanded lesional clones persisted in both scalp and blood.

In each case, RNA was isolated and then reverse transcribed into cDNA as the sequencing template. Only in-frame clones appear in the TCRdb table, and some are missing; sequencing was by immunoSEQ multiplex PCR. The sample holds under 300,000 clones, 60% seen once. Deletions cut 6 bases from V and 3 bases from J, with 14 bases between. This CDR3 region has 15 residues. Per germline, CDR1 SGHTA and CDR2 FQGNSA. Regarding treatment: oral pan-JAK inhibitor, 5-10 mg twice daily. The input for sequencing was CD4+ T cells sorted from blood, taken at week 52, from a patient treated with tofacitinib. V is TRBV7-2 and J is TRBJ2-2, with a possible D match to TRBD2 (6 bases). The origin of this receptor is a human donor with alopecia areata. CDR3 sequence: CASSRRGFDTGELFF. The CDR3 DNA reads TGTGCCAGCAGTCGACGGGGGTTCGACACCGGGGAGCTGTTTTTT.